A single sample gave rise to the 27 T cell receptor beta chains below, sequenced in a study of blood T cell repertoires in COVID-19. Libraries were prepared by immunoSEQ multiplex PCR; TCRdb keeps only in-frame clonotypes and omits some of them. The sample contains about 25,000 clones, 87% of which appear only once. Sequencing used peripheral blood. The receptors stem from a human donor with active COVID-19. The donor label of this sample is uncertain.

The rearrangement links TRBV11-2 to TRBJ2-2, with a possible D match to TRBD1 (6 bases). The CDR3 is 19 amino acids. Germline-derived CDR1 and CDR2 are SGHAT and FQNNGV. V lost 1 base and J 2 bases, leaving 20 bases between the germline ends. This CDR3 reads CASSLGVQGPGANTGELFF. The CDR3 DNA follows: TGTGCCAGCAGCTTAGGAGTTCAGGGGCCAGGGGCCAACACCGGGGAGCTGTTTTTT.

The chain couples TRBV6-1 to TRBJ2-3, with D unclear. V lost 3 bases and J lost 0, with 13 bases in between. The CDR3 contains 16 residues. Looked up from germline, CDR1 is MNHNS and CDR2 is SASEGT. The CDR3 loop reads CASSDRSVASTDTQYF. The CDR3 DNA reads as TGTGCCAGCAGTGACCGGTCAGTAGCTAGCACAGATACGCAGTATTTT.

This rearrangement joins TRBV19 to TRBJ2-7; D is ambiguous. V lost 6 bases and J 2 bases, leaving 11 bases between the germline ends. The germline CDR1 and CDR2 sequences are LNHDA and SQIVND (reference sequence). This CDR3 is built from 13 residues. The CDR3 spells CASSLVLTYEQYF. Written as DNA, the CDR3 is TGTGCCAGTAGCCTAGTTTTAACCTACGAGCAGTACTTC.

V gene TRBV4-3 combines with J gene TRBJ2-5, with a tentative D call TRBD1 (5 bases). From germline, CDR1 is LGHNA and CDR2 YSLEER. CDR3 size: 14 residues. Deletions cut 1 base from V and 3 bases from J, with 9 bases between. The CDR3 nucleotides are TGCGCCAGCAGCCAAGTTAGGACAAAAGAGACCCAGTACTTC. Translating gives CASSQVRTKETQYF.

This sequence joins TRBV30 and TRBJ2-5, with 7 positions matching TRBD2. Trimming at V came to 2 bases and at J to 0 bases, leaving 15 bases not matched to a gene. CDR3 length: 18 residues. Per germline, CDR1 GTSNPN and CDR2 SVGIG (reference sequence). The CDR3 reads CAWSTPFLGRGNQETQYF. The DNA of the CDR3 is TGTGCCTGGAGTACCCCATTCCTTGGGCGGGGGAACCAAGAGACCCAGTACTTC.

This CDR3 reads CASSPPGQGISDTQYF. The CDR3, as DNA: TGTGCCAGCAGCCCCCCCGGACAGGGGATATCAGATACGCAGTATTTT. V usage is TRBV9 and J usage is TRBJ2-3; 9 bases are shared with TRBD1. From germline, CDR1 is SGDLS and CDR2 YYNGEE. The CDR3 spans 16 residues. V lost 4 bases, J lost 4 bases, and 10 bases stayed unmatched.

V is TRBV5-6 and J is TRBJ2-7; 7 positions agree with TRBD1. V lost 2 bases, J lost 4 bases, and 6 bases stayed unmatched. Germline loops: CDR1 SGHDT, CDR2 YYEEEE. This CDR3 region has 14 residues. The CDR3 DNA is TGTGCCAGCAGCTTACGGGACAGCTTTTACGAGCAGTACTTC. Its translation is CASSLRDSFYEQYF.

This clone was seen a handful of times. The J gene is TRBJ2-3, the V gene TRBV19; D possibly corresponds to TRBD1 (5 bases). CDR1 and CDR2 (germline): LNHDA, SQIVND (reference sequence). There are 15 residues in the CDR3. V was clipped by 4 bases and J by 0 bases, with 11 bases between them. CDR3 nucleotides: TGTGCCAGTAGTAGCATGACAGCTAGCACAGATACGCAGTATTTT. As protein: CASSSMTASTDTQYF.

The chain links TRBV7-3 to TRBJ2-1; possibly TRBD1 for D (5 bases). The CDR3 length is 12 residues. V lost 4 bases to trimming and J lost 6 bases, with 7 bases between them. Germline V lookup: CDR1 SGHTA, CDR2 FQGTGA. This CDR3 reads CASSSQGNEQFF. The CDR3 DNA follows: TGTGCCAGCAGCTCCCAGGGCAATGAGCAGTTCTTC. Full variable domain (rest looked up from reference TRBV7-3 and TRBJ2-1): GAGVSQTPSNKVTEKGKYVELRCDPISGHTALYWYRQSLGQGPEFLIYFQGTGAADDSGLPNDRFFAVRPEGSVSTLKIQRTERGDSAVYLCASSSQGNEQFFGPGTRLTVL.

This clone was counted between two and nine times. The V gene is TRBV18, the J gene TRBJ1-4, with 7 positions matching TRBD1. J was trimmed by 7 bases and V by 4 bases; bases with no gene match: 9. The CDR3 runs to 15 residues. Germline CDR1 KGHSH, CDR2 LQKENI. CDR3 sequence reads: CASSRHQGDGEKLFF. CDR3 DNA sequence: TGTGCCAGCTCACGACACCAGGGGGATGGTGAAAAACTGTTTTTT.

V gene TRBV5-4 combines with J gene TRBJ1-2; D gene ambiguous. Germline-derived CDR1 and CDR2 are SGHNT and YYREEE (reference sequence). Trimming removed 4 bases from V and 2 bases from J, with 12 bases in between. The CDR3 totals 14 residues. This chain's CDR3 is CASSLESGNYGYTF. The CDR3 bases are TGTGCCAGCAGCCTGGAAAGCGGGAACTATGGCTACACCTTC.

The chain uses TRBV24-1 and TRBJ2-1; 12 bases are a match to TRBD2. The CDR3 sequence is 16 residues long. V gave up 3 bases and J gave up 8 bases; unmatched junction bases: 7. CDR1 is KGHDR and CDR2 is SFDVKD in the germline V gene. The DNA for the CDR3 is TGTGCCACCAGTGATCCCGGGACTAGCGGGCTCGATGAGCAGTTCTTC. It translates to CATSDPGTSGLDEQFF.

The rearrangement uses TRBV28 and TRBJ2-1; D unresolved. The CDR3 covers 12 residues. Trimming shortened V by 6 bases and J by 12 bases, and 15 bases separated the two germline ends. CDR1 is MDHEN and CDR2 is SYDVKM in the germline V gene. The CDR3 is CASSLLREPQFF. CDR3 nucleotide sequence: TGTGCCAGCAGCCTTCTCCGCGAACCGCAGTTCTTC.

J is TRBJ2-3 and V is TRBV19; 7 bases are shared with TRBD2. Germline assignment: CDR1 LNHDA and CDR2 SQIVND (reference sequence). The V and J ends lost 6 bases and 3 bases, in that order; junction bases with no gene match: 12. The CDR3 extends over 16 amino acids. CDR3 DNA sequence: TGTGCCAGTAGCGGGAGGTTAGATTCAGGAACAGATACGCAGTATTTT. The encoded protein is CASSGRLDSGTDTQYF.

V and J are TRBV2 and TRBJ2-7, with TRBD2 as a possible D gene (5 bases). Trimming stripped 4 bases from V and 4 bases from J, with 8 bases between. The germline gives CDR1 SNHLY, CDR2 FYNNEI. The CDR3 extends over 12 amino acids. CDR3 sequence reads: CASSVLAYEQYF. The CDR3 DNA sequence: TGTGCCAGCAGTGTCCTAGCATACGAGCAGTACTTC. Full variable domain (remainder filled in from reference TRBV2 and TRBJ2-7): EPEVTQTPSHQVTQMGQEVILRCVPISNHLYFYWYRQILGQKVEFLVSFYNNEISEKSEIFDDQFSVERPDGSNFTLKIRSTKLEDSAMYFCASSVLAYEQYFGPGTRLTVT.

The chain has TRBV11-2 and TRBJ1-3, with D unclear. Germline-derived CDR1 and CDR2 are SGHAT and FQNNGV. The CDR3 runs 14 residues. Trimming cost V 1 base and J 3 bases, with 7 bases left between them. CDR3 sequence (DNA): TGTGCCAGCAGCTTAGGCGTATTTGGAAACACCATATATTTT. It is translated as CASSLGVFGNTIYF.

This sequence joins TRBV20-1 and TRBJ2-3, with 10 positions matching TRBD2. CDR3 length: 15 amino acids. Unmatched junction bases numbered 5, after V lost 3 bases and J lost 2 bases. Germline V gene data show CDR1 as DFQATT and CDR2 as SNEGSKA (reference sequence). For the CDR3, the DNA is TGCAGTGCTAGTTCACTAGCGGGGTCCACAGATACGCAGTATTTT. Amino acid sequence: CSASSLAGSTDTQYF.

This rearrangement joins TRBV6-2 or TRBV6-3 to TRBJ2-1; 9 nucleotides match TRBD2. J gave up 7 bases and V 8 bases, and 15 bases lay outside the gene matches. CDR3 length: 16 amino acids. CDR1 is MNHEY, CDR2 SVGEGT, per germline. The CDR3 loop is CASRWDLAGLANEQFF. The DNA for the CDR3 is TGTGCCAGCCGTTGGGACCTAGCGGGACTGGCTAATGAGCAGTTCTTC.

The V and J genes are TRBV6-8 and TRBJ2-3, with TRBD2 matching over 15 bases. The CDR3 extends over 18 amino acids. After removal of 9 bases from V and 2 bases from J, the junction contained 12 bases not matched to a gene. Per the germline V gene, CDR1 is MNHGY and CDR2 is SAAAGT. This chain's CDR3 is CARGGLAGGPLPTDTQYF. CDR3 DNA sequence: TGTGCCAGAGGTGGACTAGCGGGAGGGCCCCTTCCCACAGATACGCAGTATTTT.

This clone appeared once. CDR3 sequence: CASSLVPLPLSTDTQYF. The CDR3 DNA reads TGTGCCAGCAGCTTGGTGCCACTCCCCCTCAGCACAGATACGCAGTATTTT. The chain uses TRBV5-6 and TRBJ2-3, with D unresolved. Germline V CDR1 and CDR2: SGHDT, YYEEEE. CDR3 length: 17 amino acids. Trimming pared 0 bases from V and 0 bases from J, leaving 14 bases between.

The chain recombines TRBV6-5 with TRBJ1-5, with 9 bases that match TRBD1. The CDR3 covers 13 residues. Germline CDR1 reads MNHEY; CDR2 reads SVGAGI. V lost 6 bases and J lost 7; bases outside the gene matches: 4. The CDR3 bases are TGTGCCAGCAGAAGACAGGGGGGCCAGCCCCAGCATTTT. Translated, it gives CASRRQGGQPQHF.

V usage is TRBV13 and J usage is TRBJ1-2, with D possibly matching TRBD1 (5 bases). The V gene's germline CDR1 is PRHDT and CDR2 FYEKMQ (reference sequence). CDR3 size: 15 residues. Trimming took off 1 base at V and 3 bases at J, with 12 bases between the two ends. The CDR3 spells CASSLEGVIDYGYTF. CDR3 in DNA: TGTGCCAGCAGCTTAGAAGGGGTGATTGACTATGGCTACACCTTC.

This chain links TRBV24-1 with TRBJ1-1; 10 bases line up with TRBD1. The CDR3 has 14 residues. The junction had 6 bases not matched to a gene; V was cut back by 9 bases and J by 3 bases. Per germline, CDR1 KGHDR and CDR2 SFDVKD. The DNA for the CDR3 is TGTGCCACCTCCTCGGGGACAGGGGACACTGAAGCTTTCTTT. The encoded protein is CATSSGTGDTEAFF.

This chain uses TRBV29-1 with TRBJ2-1; D call uncertain. Germline V gene lookup returns CDR1 SQVTM and CDR2 ANQGSEA. The CDR3 sequence is 10 residues long. The CDR3 DNA is TGCAGTGTCCCCGGTGGTGAGCAGTTCTTC. Its translation is CSVPGGEQFF.

The gene calls are TRBV11-3 and TRBJ2-3; TRBD2 matches at 7 bases. The CDR3 spans 15 residues. Germline assignment: CDR1 SGHNT and CDR2 YENEEA. Trimming cost V 7 bases and J 6 bases; bases outside gene matches: 13. The CDR3 loop reads CASNPRAGAGDTQYF. CDR3 sequence (DNA): TGTGCCAGCAACCCTCGGGCGGGAGCTGGGGATACGCAGTATTTT.

The gene calls are TRBV6-5 and TRBJ1-1; D is perhaps TRBD1 (5 bases). The CDR3 is made up of 14 amino acids. Per germline, CDR1 MNHEY and CDR2 SVGAGI. Trimming took 2 bases from V and 7 from J, leaving 14 bases between them. The CDR3 loop is CASSYGQGLGEAFF. DNA of the CDR3: TGTGCCAGCAGTTACGGGCAGGGTTTGGGTGAAGCTTTCTTT.

The gene calls are TRBV7-9 and TRBJ2-5; 7 bases line up with TRBD2. V lost 5 bases to trimming and J lost 8 bases; unmatched junction nucleotides: 8. This CDR3 spans 13 amino acids. CDR1 is SEHNR, CDR2 FQNEAQ, per germline (reference sequence). The chain's CDR3 is CASSTSGGGTQYF. The CDR3 nucleotides are TGTGCCAGCAGCACCTCGGGGGGAGGAACCCAGTACTTC.